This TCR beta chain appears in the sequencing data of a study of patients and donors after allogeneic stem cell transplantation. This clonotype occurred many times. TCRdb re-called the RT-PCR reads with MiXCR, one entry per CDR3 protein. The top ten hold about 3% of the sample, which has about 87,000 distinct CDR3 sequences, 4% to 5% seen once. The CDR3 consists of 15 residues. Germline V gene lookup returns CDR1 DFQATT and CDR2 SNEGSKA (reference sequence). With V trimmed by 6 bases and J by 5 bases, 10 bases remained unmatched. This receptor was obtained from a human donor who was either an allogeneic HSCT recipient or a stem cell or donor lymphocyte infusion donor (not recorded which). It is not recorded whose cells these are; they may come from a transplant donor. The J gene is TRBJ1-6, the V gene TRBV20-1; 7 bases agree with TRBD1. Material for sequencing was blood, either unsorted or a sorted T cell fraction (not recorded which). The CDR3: CSASQGSLHNSPLHF. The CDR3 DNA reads TGCAGTGCGTCACAGGGGAGTCTTCATAATTCACCCCTCCACTTT.